Shown below are 26 T cell receptor beta chains from a single sample sequenced in a study of beta chain features in type 1 diabetes. Sequenced material consisted of expressed TCRB transcripts (all of the isolated RNA was reverse transcribed). Profiling relied on immunoSEQ multiplex PCR, and the TCRdb table lists in-frame clones only, not all of them. Here the sample spans about 110,000 clones, 40% being singletons. Sequenced sample: stem cell memory CD4+ T cells from blood. These TCRs come from a woman between 18 and 30 years old in good health.

This chain uses TRBV18 with TRBJ2-7; maybe TRBD2 (5 bases). Germline V gene data show CDR1 as KGHSH and CDR2 as LQKENI. This CDR3 has 13 residues. V was cut by 2 bases and J by 5 bases, with 10 bases left in between. CDR3 nucleotides: TGTGCCAGCTCACCATTTGTGGAGGACGAGCAGTACTTC. It translates to CASSPFVEDEQYF.

The gene calls are TRBV27 and TRBJ2-6, with 8 nucleotides matching TRBD2. In germline, CDR1 is MNHEY, CDR2 SMNVEV (reference sequence). V dropped 5 bases and J dropped 1; count of bases not matched to a gene: 16. This CDR3 is built from 20 residues. CDR3 sequence: CASSPSPDGRGPSGANVLTF. The CDR3 DNA is TGTGCCAGCAGTCCGTCCCCGGACGGGAGGGGACCGTCTGGGGCCAACGTCCTGACTTTC.

There are a few counts of this clone. The chain recombines TRBV30 with TRBJ2-1, with 11 bases fitting TRBD2. The ends lost 0 bases at V and 12 bases at J; junction bases unmatched: 13. This CDR3 is 16 amino acids long. Germline V gene data show CDR1 as GTSNPN and CDR2 as SVGIG (reference sequence). CDR3 loop: CAWSVQGLAGGVSQFF. The CDR3 nucleotides read TGTGCCTGGAGTGTACAGGGGCTAGCGGGGGGCGTTTCGCAGTTCTTC.

V gene TRBV7-9 combines with J gene TRBJ2-1, with 8 bases matching TRBD1. CDR1 and CDR2 (germline): SEHNR, FQNEAQ (reference sequence). The CDR3 consists of 11 residues. The V segment lost 5 bases and the J segment 14 bases; nucleotides outside the gene matches: 5. CDR3 residues: CASSGDRFKFF. CDR3 coding DNA: TGTGCCAGCAGCGGGGACAGGTTTAAGTTCTTC.

This sequence joins TRBV7-9 and TRBJ1-2; TRBD1 agrees at 7 bases. CDR3 length: 15 residues. V gave up 5 bases and J gave up 2 bases; unmatched junction bases: 8. Germline V gives CDR1 SEHNR, CDR2 FQNEAQ (reference sequence). The CDR3 sequence is CASSLRQGWNYGYTF. CDR3 sequence (DNA): TGTGCCAGCAGCCTAAGACAGGGCTGGAACTATGGCTACACCTTC.

This clone was picked up a small number of times. The chain employs TRBV6-6 and TRBJ1-4, with a weak D call TRBD1 (5 bases). Trimming pared 5 bases from V and 1 base from J, leaving 11 bases between. CDR3 length: 15 residues. Germline-derived CDR1 and CDR2 are MNHNY and SVGAGI (reference sequence). In nucleotides, the CDR3 is TGTGCCAGCAGTAAACTGACAGTAACTAATGAAAAACTGTTTTTT. Translating gives CASSKLTVTNEKLFF.

The chain recombines TRBV30 with TRBJ2-7, with D possibly TRBD2 on 6 matching bases. The V and J ends lost 2 bases and 2 bases respectively, with 16 bases between them. CDR1 and CDR2 (germline): GTSNPN, SVGIG (reference sequence). The CDR3 contains 15 residues. CDR3 loop: CAWSWRTTRPYEQYF. In DNA form, the CDR3 reads TGTGCCTGGAGTTGGCGGACTACCAGACCCTACGAGCAGTACTTC.

V and J are TRBV10-3 and TRBJ2-1; TRBD2 matches 13 bases. The CDR3 contains 15 residues. Per the germline V gene, CDR1 is ENHRY and CDR2 is SYGVKD. Unmatched junction bases numbered 3, after V lost 4 bases and J lost 6 bases. The CDR3, as DNA: TGTGCCATCAGTGGCGGGACTAGCGGGATCAATGAGCAGTTCTTC. This translates into CAISGGTSGINEQFF.

There are many counts of this clone. The chain joins TRBV23-1 to TRBJ2-1; 8 bases are a match to TRBD1. TRBV23-1 qualifies as an ORF whose function is uncertain. The CDR3 has 14 residues. Trimming removed 4 bases from V and 7 bases from J; junction bases left unmatched: 6. For the CDR3, the DNA is TGCGCCAGCAGTCCCCGGACAGGGCATAATGAGCAGTTCTTC. The encoded protein is CASSPRTGHNEQFF.

V and J are TRBV30 and TRBJ1-1; D might be TRBD1 (6 bases). Germline-derived CDR1 and CDR2 are GTSNPN and SVGIG (reference sequence). V dropped 1 base and J dropped 2 bases, with 14 bases sitting between them. The CDR3 is made up of 15 amino acids. The CDR3 DNA reads as TGTGCCTGGAGTGGTTGGACAGCCACAAACACTGAAGCTTTCTTT. Protein sequence: CAWSGWTATNTEAFF.

This chain links TRBV6-1 with TRBJ2-1; tentatively, D is TRBD1 (5 bases). The germline gives CDR1 MNHNS, CDR2 SASEGT. The CDR3 runs to 13 residues. Trimming shortened V by 6 bases and J by 0 bases, and 6 bases separated the two germline ends. The CDR3 DNA reads TGTGCCAGCAGGGACAACTCCTACAATGAGCAGTTCTTC. Translated, it gives CASRDNSYNEQFF.

This clone was detected only a few times. The chain has TRBV30 and TRBJ1-1, with D unclear. Germline CDR1 is GTSNPN and CDR2 is SVGIG (reference sequence). This CDR3 region has 13 residues. V lost 2 bases and J lost 4, with 11 bases in between. For the CDR3, the DNA is TGTGCCTGGAGTCGGGGTTGGGGCACTGAAGCTTTCTTT. Residues: CAWSRGWGTEAFF. The full variable domain, with the rest looked up from reference TRBV30 and TRBJ1-1, is SQTIHQWPATLVQPVGSPLSLECTVEGTSNPNLYWYRQAAGRGLQLLFYSVGIGQISSEVPQNLSASRPQDRQFILSSKKLLLSDSGFYLCAWSRGWGTEAFFGQGTRLTVV.

The CDR3 coding sequence is TGTGCCAGCAGTTTTGGGGGGGCGAGTCTCCAGCATTTT. Residues: CASSFGGASLQHF. The chain recombines TRBV28 with TRBJ1-5; perhaps TRBD1 as D (6 bases). The CDR3 has 13 residues. Germline CDR1 MDHEN, CDR2 SYDVKM. V lost 3 bases and J 12 bases, leaving 15 bases between the germline ends.

CDR3 nucleotide sequence: TGTGCCAGCAGTTCTTCCGCAGCGGGACTTTACACCTACGAGCAGTACTTC. This gives the protein CASSSSAAGLYTYEQYF. J is TRBJ2-7 and V is TRBV28; TRBD2 matches at 7 bases. Looked up from germline, CDR1 is MDHEN and CDR2 is SYDVKM. CDR3 length: 17 amino acids. Trimming removed 4 bases from V and 2 bases from J; junction bases left unmatched: 14. Full variable domain (rest looked up from reference TRBV28 and TRBJ2-7): DVKVTQSSRYLVKRTGEKVFLECVQDMDHENMFWYRQDPGLGLRLIYFSYDVKMKEKGDIPEGYSVSREKKERFSLILESASTNQTSMYLCASSSSAAGLYTYEQYFGPGTRLTVT.

In regard to this clone: One junction end disagrees with the germline gene, perhaps due to a read error. The chain employs TRBV29-1 and TRBJ1-1, with unresolved D. The CDR3 loop spans 10 amino acids. CDR1 is SQVTM and CDR2 is ANQGSEA in the germline V gene. The CDR3 DNA reads as TGCAGCGTTTCTATTGTTACAGACGAATTT. Its translation: CSVSIVTDEF.

A few counts support this clone. The V gene is TRBV11-1, the J gene TRBJ1-1; the D is unclear. Trimming pared 10 bases from V and 1 base from J, leaving 13 bases between. Germline CDR1 is SGHAT and CDR2 is FQDESV (reference sequence). The CDR3 is 13 residues long. CDR3 DNA sequence: TGTGCCACCAAAGAGGGATGGAACACTGAAGCTTTCTTT. Protein: CATKEGWNTEAFF.

V is TRBV6-5 and J is TRBJ2-7; possible D gene TRBD2, 7 bases. Germline CDR1 and CDR2: MNHEY and SVGAGI. V gave up 0 bases and J gave up 4 bases, with 16 bases separating them. This CDR3 has 16 amino acids. The CDR3 DNA is TGTGCCAGCAGTTACTCGTCGGCGGGGGCAAAATACGAGCAGTACTTC. Its translation is CASSYSSAGAKYEQYF.

This clone has more than one count but fewer than ten. V is TRBV29-1 and J is TRBJ1-2; D remains ambiguous. The V end lost 7 bases, the J end lost 3 bases, and 9 bases lay between the germline ends. This CDR3 comprises 11 residues. Germline V gene lookup returns CDR1 SQVTM and CDR2 ANQGSEA. CDR3 DNA sequence: TGCAGCGAGGGAGGCCACTATGGCTACACCTTC. It specifies CSEGGHYGYTF.

This clone has more than one count but fewer than ten. The chain employs TRBV5-1 and TRBJ2-1; possibly TRBD1 for D (7 bases). Trimming stripped 4 bases from V and 6 bases from J, with 20 bases between. Germline assignment: CDR1 SGHRS and CDR2 YFSETQ. The CDR3 loop spans 16 amino acids. CDR3 sequence: CASSLRQGGTFNEQFF. The CDR3 nucleotides read TGCGCCAGCAGCCTCAGACAGGGCGGGACTTTCAATGAGCAGTTCTTC.

The chain couples TRBV5-1 to TRBJ2-2; D is unclear. V gave up 4 bases and J gave up 5 bases, with 6 bases separating them. The CDR3 contains 12 residues. Germline V gene data show CDR1 as SGHRS and CDR2 as YFSETQ. The CDR3 nucleotides read TGCGCCAGCAGCCCCATTACCGGGGAGCTGTTTTTT. Amino acids: CASSPITGELFF.

This rearrangement joins TRBV18 to TRBJ1-1; 7 nucleotides match TRBD1. The CDR3 is 15 amino acids. Unmatched junction bases numbered 6, after V lost 4 bases and J lost 1 base. The germline gives CDR1 KGHSH, CDR2 LQKENI. Written as DNA, the CDR3 is TGTGCCAGCTCACGGGACAGCCGACAGAACACTGAAGCTTTCTTT. Translation gives CASSRDSRQNTEAFF.

V and J are TRBV2 and TRBJ2-3; 9 positions agree with TRBD2. This CDR3 region has 16 residues. Germline V lookup: CDR1 SNHLY, CDR2 FYNNEI. J gave up 4 bases and V 4 bases, and 9 bases lay outside the gene matches. The CDR3 sequence: CASSVGAGGRSDTQYF. CDR3 bases: TGTGCCAGCAGTGTGGGGGCGGGAGGGCGTTCAGATACGCAGTATTTT. Full variable domain (rest looked up from reference TRBV2 and TRBJ2-3): EPEVTQTPSHQVTQMGQEVILRCVPISNHLYFYWYRQILGQKVEFLVSFYNNEISEKSEIFDDQFSVERPDGSNFTLKIRSTKLEDSAMYFCASSVGAGGRSDTQYFGPGTRLTVL.

The chain links TRBV7-2 to TRBJ2-4; 7 bases agree with TRBD2. Losses at the gene ends were 6 bases for V and 2 bases for J; bases not matched to a gene: 16. The CDR3 has 18 residues. Germline CDR1 reads SGHTA; CDR2 reads FQGNSA. CDR3: CASRGVPSRETPKNIQYF. As DNA, the CDR3 is TGTGCCAGCAGGGGGGTTCCTTCGCGGGAGACCCCCAAAAACATTCAGTACTTC. Full variable domain (outside the CDR3, taken from reference TRBV7-2 and TRBJ2-4): GAGVSQSPSNKVTEKGKDVELRCDPISGHTALYWYRQSLGQGLEFLIYFQGNSAPDKSGLPSDRFSAERTGGSVSTLTIQRTQQEDSAVYLCASRGVPSRETPKNIQYFGAGTRLSVL.

The chain carries TRBV30 and TRBJ2-5, with 11 bases that match TRBD1. J gave up 0 bases and V 5 bases, and 8 bases lay outside the gene matches. CDR1 is GTSNPN, CDR2 SVGIG, per germline (reference sequence). CDR3 length: 16 residues. The CDR3 DNA reads TGTGCCTGGGGAGGGACAGGGGGTATTCACCAAGAGACCCAGTACTTC. Translation: CAWGGTGGIHQETQYF.

The V gene is TRBV7-8, the J gene TRBJ1-1; 12 nucleotides line up with TRBD1. The CDR3 is 15 amino acids. From germline, CDR1 is SGHVS and CDR2 FQNEAQ. Losses at the gene ends were 5 bases for V and 3 bases for J; bases not matched to a gene: 4. The CDR3 loop reads CASSTGDRGHTEAFF. The CDR3, as DNA: TGTGCCAGCAGCACCGGGGACAGGGGGCACACTGAAGCTTTCTTT. The full variable domain, with the rest looked up from reference TRBV7-8 and TRBJ1-1, is GAGVSQSPRYKVAKRGQDVALRCDPISGHVSLFWYQQALGQGPEFLTYFQNEAQLDKSGLPSDRFFAERPEGSVSTLKIQRTQQEDSAVYLCASSTGDRGHTEAFFGQGTRLTVV.

The chain couples TRBV19 to TRBJ2-1; 11 bases match TRBD2. Trimming cost V 1 base and J 4 bases; bases outside gene matches: 6. CDR1 is LNHDA, CDR2 SQIVND, per germline (reference sequence). This CDR3 contains 17 residues. For the CDR3, the DNA is TGTGCCAGTAGTATAGGGCTAGCGGGGGGTAATTACAATGAGCAGTTCTTC. Its protein product is CASSIGLAGGNYNEQFF.